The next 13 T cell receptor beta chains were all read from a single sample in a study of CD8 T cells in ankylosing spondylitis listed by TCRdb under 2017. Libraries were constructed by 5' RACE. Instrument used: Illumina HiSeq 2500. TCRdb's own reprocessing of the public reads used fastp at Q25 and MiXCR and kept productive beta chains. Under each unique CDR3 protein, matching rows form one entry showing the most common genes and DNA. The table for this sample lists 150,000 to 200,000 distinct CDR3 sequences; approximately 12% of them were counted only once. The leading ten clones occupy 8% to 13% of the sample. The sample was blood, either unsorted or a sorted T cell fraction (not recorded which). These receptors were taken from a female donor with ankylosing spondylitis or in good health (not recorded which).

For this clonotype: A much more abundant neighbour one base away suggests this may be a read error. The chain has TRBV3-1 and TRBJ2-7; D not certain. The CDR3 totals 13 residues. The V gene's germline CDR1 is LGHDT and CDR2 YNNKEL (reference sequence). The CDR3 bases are TGTACCAGCAGCCAGGAAGGCCCCTACGAGCAGTACTTC. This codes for CTSSQEGPYEQYF.

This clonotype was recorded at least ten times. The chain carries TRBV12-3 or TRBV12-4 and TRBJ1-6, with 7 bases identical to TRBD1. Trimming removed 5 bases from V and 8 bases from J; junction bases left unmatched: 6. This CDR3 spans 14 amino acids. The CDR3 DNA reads TGTGCCAGCAGTCCTGGACAGGAACATTCACCCCTCCACTTT. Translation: CASSPGQEHSPLHF.

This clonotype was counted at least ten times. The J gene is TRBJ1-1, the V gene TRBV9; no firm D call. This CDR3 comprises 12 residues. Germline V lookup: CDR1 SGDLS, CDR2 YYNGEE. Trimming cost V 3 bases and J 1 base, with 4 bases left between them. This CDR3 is CASSGANTEAFF. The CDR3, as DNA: TGTGCCAGCAGCGGCGCGAACACTGAAGCTTTCTTT.

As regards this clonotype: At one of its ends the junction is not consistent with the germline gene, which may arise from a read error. CDR3 protein: CAGSLLTSGANEQFF. The CDR3 DNA reads TGTGCCGGCAGCTTACTGACTAGCGGGGCCAATGAGCAGTTCTTC. This chain joins TRBV7-8 and TRBJ2-1; 11 bases match TRBD2. CDR3 length: 15 amino acids. Per the germline V gene, CDR1 is SGHVS and CDR2 is FQNEAQ.

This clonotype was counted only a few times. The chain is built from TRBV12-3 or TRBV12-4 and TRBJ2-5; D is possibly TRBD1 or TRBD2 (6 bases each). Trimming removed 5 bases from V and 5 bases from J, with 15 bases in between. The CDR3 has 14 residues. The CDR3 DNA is TGTGCCAGCAGTCCGGGGGCACATGTGGAGACCCAGTACTTC. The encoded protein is CASSPGAHVETQYF.

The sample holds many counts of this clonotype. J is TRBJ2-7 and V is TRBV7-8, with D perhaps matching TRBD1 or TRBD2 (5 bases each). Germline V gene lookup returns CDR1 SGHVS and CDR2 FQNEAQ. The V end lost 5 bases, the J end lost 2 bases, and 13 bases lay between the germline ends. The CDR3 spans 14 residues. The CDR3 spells CASSPWDEAYEQYF. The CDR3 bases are TGTGCCAGCAGCCCGTGGGACGAAGCCTACGAGCAGTACTTC.

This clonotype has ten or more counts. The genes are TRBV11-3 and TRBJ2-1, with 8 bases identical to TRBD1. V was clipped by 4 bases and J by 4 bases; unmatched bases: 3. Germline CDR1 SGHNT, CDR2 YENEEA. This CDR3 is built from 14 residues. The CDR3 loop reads CASSSRTGYNEQFF. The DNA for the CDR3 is TGTGCCAGCAGCTCCAGGACAGGGTACAATGAGCAGTTCTTC.

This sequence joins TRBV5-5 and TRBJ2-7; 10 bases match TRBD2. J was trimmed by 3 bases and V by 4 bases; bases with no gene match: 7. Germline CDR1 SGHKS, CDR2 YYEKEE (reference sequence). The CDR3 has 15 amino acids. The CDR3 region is CASSRASGRLYEQYF. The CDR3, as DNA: TGTGCCAGCAGCCGTGCTAGCGGGAGACTCTACGAGCAGTACTTC.

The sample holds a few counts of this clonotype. The CDR3: CASTIREAGVGLAGATGELFF. For the CDR3, the DNA is TGTGCCAGCACGATTAGGGAGGCAGGGGTAGGACTAGCGGGAGCCACCGGGGAGCTGTTTTTT. The gene calls are TRBV11-2 and TRBJ2-2, with 13 nucleotides matching TRBD2. Germline lookup yields CDR1 SGHAT and CDR2 FQNNGV. This CDR3 is built from 21 residues. V lost 7 bases to trimming and J lost 4 bases; unmatched junction nucleotides: 21. The variable domain in full, with the rest retrieved from reference TRBV11-2 and TRBJ2-2, is EAGVAQSPRYKIIEKRQSVAFWCNPISGHATLYWYQQILGQGPKLLIQFQNNGVVDDSQLPKDRFSAERLKGVDSTLKIQPAKLEDSAVYLCASTIREAGVGLAGATGELFFGEGSRLTVL.

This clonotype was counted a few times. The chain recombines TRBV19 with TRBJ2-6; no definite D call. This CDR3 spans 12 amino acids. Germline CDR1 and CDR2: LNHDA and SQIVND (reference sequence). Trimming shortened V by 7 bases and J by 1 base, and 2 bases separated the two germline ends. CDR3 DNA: TGTGCCAGTATGTCTGGGGCCAACGTCCTGACTTTC. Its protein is CASMSGANVLTF. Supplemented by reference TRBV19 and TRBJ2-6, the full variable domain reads DGGITQSPKYLFRKEGQNVTLSCEQNLNHDAMYWYRQDPGQGLRLIYYSQIVNDFQKGDIAEGYSVSREKKESFPLTVTSAQKNPTAFYLCASMSGANVLTFGAGSRLTVL.

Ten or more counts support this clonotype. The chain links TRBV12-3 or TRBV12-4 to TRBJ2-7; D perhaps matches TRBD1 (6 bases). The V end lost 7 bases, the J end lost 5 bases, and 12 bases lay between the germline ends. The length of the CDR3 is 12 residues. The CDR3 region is CASTDNRDEQYF. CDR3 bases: TGTGCCAGCACTGACAACAGGGACGAGCAGTACTTC.

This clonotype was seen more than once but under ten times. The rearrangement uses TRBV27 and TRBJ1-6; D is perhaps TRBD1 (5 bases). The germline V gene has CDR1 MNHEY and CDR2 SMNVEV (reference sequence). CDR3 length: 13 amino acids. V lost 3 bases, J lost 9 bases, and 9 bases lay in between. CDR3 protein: CASSFRESSPLHF. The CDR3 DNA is TGTGCCAGCAGTTTCAGGGAATCTTCACCCCTCCACTTT.

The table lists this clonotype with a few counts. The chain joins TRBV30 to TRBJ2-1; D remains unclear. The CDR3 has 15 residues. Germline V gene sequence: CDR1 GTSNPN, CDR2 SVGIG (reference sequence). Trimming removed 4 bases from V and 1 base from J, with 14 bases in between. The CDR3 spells CAWTKLGGSYNEQFF. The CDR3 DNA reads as TGTGCCTGGACTAAGCTAGGCGGATCCTACAATGAGCAGTTCTTC.